Detailed here is one TCR beta chain. The antigen remains undetermined. The record originates from a study of T cell responses to AZD1222 COVID-19 vaccine. V was shortened by 5 bases and J by 4 bases, with 17 bases between the two germline ends. The CDR3 runs 15 residues. Per germline, CDR1 MNHEY and CDR2 SVGAGI. Assay: immunoSEQ multiplex PCR; the TCRdb copy retains only in-frame clones and omits some. The table lists about 72,000 clones, approximately 90% of them singletons. Study-wide points: Sampling captured repertoires only after the peak T cell response. Following two doses of AZD1222, Spike-specific TCR breadth and depth rose. In a largely white British group with more females than males, clonal diversity was possibly underestimated.

The gene calls are TRBV6-5 and TRBJ1-1; weak D call: TRBD1 (5 bases). The source is an adult who received the AZD1222 COVID-19 vaccine. The sample consisted of peripheral blood, taken 28 days after the second AZD1222 dose. The CDR3 spells CASSRTREIFTEAFF. The CDR3 coding sequence is TGTGCCAGCAGTAGGACACGGGAAATCTTCACTGAAGCTTTCTTT.